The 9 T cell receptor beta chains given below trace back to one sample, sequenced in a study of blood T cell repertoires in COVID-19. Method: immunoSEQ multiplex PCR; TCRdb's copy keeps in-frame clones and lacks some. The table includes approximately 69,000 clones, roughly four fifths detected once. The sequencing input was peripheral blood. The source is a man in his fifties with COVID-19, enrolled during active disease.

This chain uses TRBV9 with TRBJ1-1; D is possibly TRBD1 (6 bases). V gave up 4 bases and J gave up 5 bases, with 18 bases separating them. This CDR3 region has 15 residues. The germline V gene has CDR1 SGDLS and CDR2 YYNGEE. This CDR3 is CASSPRGRGKTEAFF. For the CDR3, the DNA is TGTGCCAGCAGCCCAAGGGGAAGGGGGAAAACTGAAGCTTTCTTT.

CDR3: CASSPQGEVNTEAFF. The CDR3 DNA reads TGTGCCAGCTCACCACAGGGGGAAGTGAACACTGAAGCTTTCTTT. The V gene is TRBV18, the J gene TRBJ1-1, with a weak D call TRBD1 (6 bases). The CDR3 is made up of 15 amino acids. Germline V gene sequence: CDR1 KGHSH, CDR2 LQKENI. The ends were cut back, 1 base at V and 0 bases at J, with 9 bases in the middle.

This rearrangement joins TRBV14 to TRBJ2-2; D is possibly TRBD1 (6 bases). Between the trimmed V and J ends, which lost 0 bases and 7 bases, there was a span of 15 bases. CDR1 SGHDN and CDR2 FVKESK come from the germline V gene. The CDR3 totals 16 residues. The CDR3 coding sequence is TGTGCCAGCAGCCAAGACAGGGGCCAGGGATACGGGGAGCTGTTTTTT. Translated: CASSQDRGQGYGELFF. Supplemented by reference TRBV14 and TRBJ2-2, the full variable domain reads EAGVTQFPSHSVIEKGQTVTLRCDPISGHDNLYWYRRVMGKEIKFLLHFVKESKQDESGMPNNRFLAERTGGTYSTLKVQPAELEDSGVYFCASSQDRGQGYGELFFGEGSRLTVL.

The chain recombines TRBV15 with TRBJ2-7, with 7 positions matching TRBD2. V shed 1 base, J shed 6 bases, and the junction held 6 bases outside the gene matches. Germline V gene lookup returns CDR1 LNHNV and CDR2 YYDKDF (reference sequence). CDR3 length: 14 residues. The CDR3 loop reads CATSRAGLVREQYF. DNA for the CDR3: TGTGCCACCAGCAGAGCCGGACTAGTTCGCGAGCAGTACTTC.

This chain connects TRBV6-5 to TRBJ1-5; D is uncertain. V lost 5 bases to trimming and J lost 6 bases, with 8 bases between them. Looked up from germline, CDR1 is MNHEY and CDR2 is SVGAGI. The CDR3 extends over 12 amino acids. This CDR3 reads CASSTWAQPQHF. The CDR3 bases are TGTGCCAGCAGTACCTGGGCTCAGCCCCAGCATTTT.

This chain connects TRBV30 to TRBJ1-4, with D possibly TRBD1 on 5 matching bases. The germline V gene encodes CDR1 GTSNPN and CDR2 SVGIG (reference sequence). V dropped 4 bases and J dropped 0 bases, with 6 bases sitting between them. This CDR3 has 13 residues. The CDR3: CAWTRATNEKLFF. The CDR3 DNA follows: TGTGCCTGGACCAGGGCAACTAATGAAAAACTGTTTTTT. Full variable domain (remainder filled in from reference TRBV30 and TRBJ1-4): SQTIHQWPATLVQPVGSPLSLECTVEGTSNPNLYWYRQAAGRGLQLLFYSVGIGQISSEVPQNLSASRPQDRQFILSSKKLLLSDSGFYLCAWTRATNEKLFFGSGTQLSVL.

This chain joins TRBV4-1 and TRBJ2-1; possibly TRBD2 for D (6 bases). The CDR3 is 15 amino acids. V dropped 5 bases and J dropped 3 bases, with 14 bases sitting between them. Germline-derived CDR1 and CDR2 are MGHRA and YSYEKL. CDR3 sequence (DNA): TGCGCCAGCAGCACCGAACGGGGGAGCTACAATGAGCAGTTCTTC. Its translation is CASSTERGSYNEQFF.

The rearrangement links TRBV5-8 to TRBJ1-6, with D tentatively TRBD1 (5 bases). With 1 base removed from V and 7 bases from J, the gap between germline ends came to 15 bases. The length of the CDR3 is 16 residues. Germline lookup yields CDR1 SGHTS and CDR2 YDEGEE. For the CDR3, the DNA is TGTGCCAGCAGCTTGTCTGGTGCCAGGGTAAATTCACCCCTCCACTTT. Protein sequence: CASSLSGARVNSPLHF.

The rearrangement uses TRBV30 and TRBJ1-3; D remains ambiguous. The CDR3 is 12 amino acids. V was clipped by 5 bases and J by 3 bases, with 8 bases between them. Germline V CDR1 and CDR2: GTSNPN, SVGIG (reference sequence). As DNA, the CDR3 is TGTGCCTGGGCACTCAATGGAAACACCATATATTTT. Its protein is CAWALNGNTIYF.